Detailed here is one T cell receptor (beta chain). This sample was taken from a study of blood T cell repertoires in COVID-19. Study-level background: Acute and convalescent COVID-19 specimens originated in the United States, Italy and Spain.

The germline gives CDR1 SGDLS, CDR2 YYNGEE. V lost 4 bases to trimming and J lost 2 bases; unmatched junction nucleotides: 4. The CDR3 consists of 15 residues. Produced via immunoSEQ multiplex PCR; TCRdb's table is partial and in-frame only. The sample records 400,000 to 500,000 clones, roughly 90% being singletons. Participants were placed into cohorts based on the clinical history they reported. The chain couples TRBV9 to TRBJ2-1; 9 bases agree with TRBD2. The sequence derives from a woman in her thirties or forties who had recovered from COVID-19. Sequenced sample: PBMCs or T cells enriched from blood (not recorded which). CDR3 residues: CASSNSGGTYNEQFF. The CDR3 DNA follows: TGTGCCAGCAGCAATAGCGGGGGCACCTACAATGAGCAGTTCTTC.